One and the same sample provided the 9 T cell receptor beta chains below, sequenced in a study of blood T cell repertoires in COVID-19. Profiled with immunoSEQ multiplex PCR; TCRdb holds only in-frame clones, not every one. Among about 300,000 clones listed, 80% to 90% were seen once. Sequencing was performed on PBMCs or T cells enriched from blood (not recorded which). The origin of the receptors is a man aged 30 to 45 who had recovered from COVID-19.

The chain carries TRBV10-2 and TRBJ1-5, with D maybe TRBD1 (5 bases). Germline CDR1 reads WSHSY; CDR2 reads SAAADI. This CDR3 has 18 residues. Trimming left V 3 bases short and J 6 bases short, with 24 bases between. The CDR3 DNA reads TGCGCCAGCAGTGAAAAAGGAGGAGGGCCGGGGGAGGTTCAGCCCCAGCATTTT. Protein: CASSEKGGGPGEVQPQHF.

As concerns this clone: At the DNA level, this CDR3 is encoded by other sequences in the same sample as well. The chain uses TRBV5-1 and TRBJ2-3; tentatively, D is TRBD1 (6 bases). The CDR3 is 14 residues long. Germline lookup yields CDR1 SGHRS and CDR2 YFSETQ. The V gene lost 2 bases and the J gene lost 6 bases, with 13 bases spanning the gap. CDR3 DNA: TGCGCCAGCAGCTTCTCTGGGGGCGCGGATACGCAGTATTTT. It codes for CASSFSGGADTQYF.

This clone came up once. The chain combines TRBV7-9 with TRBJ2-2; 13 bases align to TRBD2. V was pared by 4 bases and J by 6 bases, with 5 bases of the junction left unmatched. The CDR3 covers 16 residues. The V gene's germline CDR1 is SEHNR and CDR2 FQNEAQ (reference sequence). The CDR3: CASSSTSGGAPGELFF. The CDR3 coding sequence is TGTGCCAGCAGCTCTACTAGCGGGGGGGCCCCCGGGGAGCTGTTTTTT. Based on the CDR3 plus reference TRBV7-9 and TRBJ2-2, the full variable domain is DTGVSQNPRHKITKRGQNVTFRCDPISEHNRLYWYRQTLGQGPEFLTYFQNEAQLEKSRLLSDRFSAERPKGSFSTLEIQRTEQGDSAMYLCASSSTSGGAPGELFFGEGSRLTVL.

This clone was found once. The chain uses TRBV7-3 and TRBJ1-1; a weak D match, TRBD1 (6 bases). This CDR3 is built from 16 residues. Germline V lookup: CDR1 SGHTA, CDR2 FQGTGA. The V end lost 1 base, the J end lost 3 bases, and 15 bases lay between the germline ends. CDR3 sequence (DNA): TGTGCCAGCAGCTTAATCCCAATCTACAGGGACACTGAAGCTTTCTTT. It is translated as CASSLIPIYRDTEAFF.

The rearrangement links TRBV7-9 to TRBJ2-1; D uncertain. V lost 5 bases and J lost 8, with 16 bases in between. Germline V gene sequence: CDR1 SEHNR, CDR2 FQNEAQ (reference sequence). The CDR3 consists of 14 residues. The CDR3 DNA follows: TGTGCCAGCAGCCCGTCCTTCCAGGTTCATGAGCAGTTCTTC. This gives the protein CASSPSFQVHEQFF.

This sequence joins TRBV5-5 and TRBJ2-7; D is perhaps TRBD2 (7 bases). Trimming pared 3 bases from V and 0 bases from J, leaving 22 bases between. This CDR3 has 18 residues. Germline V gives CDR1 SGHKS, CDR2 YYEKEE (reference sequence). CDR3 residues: CASSSRAGGRGGSYEQYF. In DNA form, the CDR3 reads TGTGCCAGCAGCTCACGGGCCGGGGGGCGCGGAGGCTCCTACGAGCAGTACTTC. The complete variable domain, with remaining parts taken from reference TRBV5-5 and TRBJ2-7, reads DAGVTQSPTHLIKTRGQQVTLRCSPISGHKSVSWYQQVLGQGPQFIFQYYEKEERGRGNFPDRFSARQFPNYSSELNVNALLLGDSALYLCASSSRAGGRGGSYEQYFGPGTRLTVT.

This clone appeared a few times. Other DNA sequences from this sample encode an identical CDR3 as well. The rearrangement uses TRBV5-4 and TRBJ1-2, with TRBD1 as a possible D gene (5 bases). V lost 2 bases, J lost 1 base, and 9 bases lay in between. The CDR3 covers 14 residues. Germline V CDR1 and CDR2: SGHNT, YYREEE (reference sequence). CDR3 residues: CASSLTGRNYGYTF. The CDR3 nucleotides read TGTGCCAGCAGCTTAACAGGACGTAACTATGGCTACACCTTC.

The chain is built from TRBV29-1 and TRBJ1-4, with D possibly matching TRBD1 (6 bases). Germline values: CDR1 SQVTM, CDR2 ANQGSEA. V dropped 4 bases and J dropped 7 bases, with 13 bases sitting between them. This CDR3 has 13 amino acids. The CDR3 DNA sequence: TGCAGCGTTGTAGCAGGGGTCTCTGAAAAACTGTTTTTT. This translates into CSVVAGVSEKLFF.

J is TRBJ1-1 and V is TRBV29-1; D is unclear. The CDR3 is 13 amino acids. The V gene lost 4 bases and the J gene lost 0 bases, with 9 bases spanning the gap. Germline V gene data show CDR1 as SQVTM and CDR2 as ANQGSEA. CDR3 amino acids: CSVGGRMNTEAFF. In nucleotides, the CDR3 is TGCAGCGTTGGTGGCCGAATGAACACTGAAGCTTTCTTT.